This entry lists 19 T cell receptor beta chains sequenced from one sample in a study of T cell responses to AZD1222 COVID-19 vaccine (dated by TCRdb to the early 2020s). Libraries were constructed by the immunoSEQ multiplex PCR assay. Held by TCRdb, this immuneACCESS table contains in-frame sequences only and omits some clones. Under half of the omission traces to an unresolved V gene where checked; the cause of the rest is unknown. This sample comprises some 190,000 clones, roughly nine tenths of them detected only once. The leading ten clones occupy 6.5% to 7% of the sample. The sample's time point label is to be understood as: baseline before first vaccination. The sequenced sample was peripheral blood, obtained on day 0 of AZD1222 vaccination. The receptors shown here come from an adult in good health.

V usage is TRBV27 and J usage is TRBJ2-7; D gene ambiguous. V dropped 0 bases and J dropped 4 bases, with 13 bases sitting between them. Germline V lookup: CDR1 MNHEY, CDR2 SMNVEV (reference sequence). This CDR3 is built from 15 residues. CDR3 sequence (DNA): TGTGCCAGCAGTTTATCGGATGGGTTGGGTTACGAGCAGTACTTC. Amino acids: CASSLSDGLGYEQYF.

The V gene is TRBV4-2, the J gene TRBJ2-1, with 11 bases that match TRBD2. This CDR3 has 19 amino acids. Trimming took 4 bases from V and 6 from J; bases not matched to a gene: 17. Germline V gene lookup returns CDR1 LGHNA and CDR2 YNFKEQ. CDR3: CASSPKPNPRLAGRNEQFF. The CDR3 nucleotides read TGTGCCAGCAGCCCGAAACCAAATCCTAGACTAGCGGGACGCAATGAGCAGTTCTTC.

This rearrangement joins TRBV14 to TRBJ2-7, with D uncertain. V was pared by 4 bases and J by 4 bases, with 11 bases between. The CDR3 spans 13 residues. CDR1 is SGHDN, CDR2 FVKESK, per germline. In DNA form, the CDR3 reads TGTGCCAGCAGCCTTCCAGAAAGTTACGAGCAGTACGTC. Protein sequence: CASSLPESYEQYV.

The chain links TRBV20-1 to TRBJ1-1, with 8 bases that match TRBD1. The J segment lost 7 bases and the V segment lost 7 bases, leaving 5 bases of the junction unmatched. The CDR3 runs to 11 residues. Germline assignment: CDR1 DFQATT and CDR2 SNEGSKA (reference sequence). The CDR3: CSVGQGGEAFF. The CDR3 region has the DNA TGCAGTGTCGGACAGGGTGGTGAAGCTTTCTTT.

As DNA, the CDR3 is TGTGCCAGTAGTATAGCTGGTCAGGGGGTAGATGGCTACACCTTC. This encodes CASSIAGQGVDGYTF. This chain connects TRBV19 to TRBJ1-2; 7 bases match TRBD1. Germline values: CDR1 LNHDA, CDR2 SQIVND (reference sequence). The CDR3 loop spans 15 amino acids. V trimming: 1 base; J trimming: 6 bases; junction bases outside the gene matches: 8. Together with reference TRBV19 and TRBJ1-2, the CDR3 gives the full variable domain: DGGITQSPKYLFRKEGQNVTLSCEQNLNHDAMYWYRQDPGQGLRLIYYSQIVNDFQKGDIAEGYSVSREKKESFPLTVTSAQKNPTAFYLCASSIAGQGVDGYTFGSGTRLTVV.

V and J are TRBV11-2 and TRBJ2-2; D is perhaps TRBD1 (6 bases). Germline lookup yields CDR1 SGHAT and CDR2 FQNNGV. V gave up 8 bases and J gave up 0 bases, with 13 bases separating them. The CDR3 covers 15 residues. The CDR3 reads CASPPRQANTGELFF. For the CDR3, the DNA is TGTGCCAGCCCGCCCCGACAGGCGAACACCGGGGAGCTGTTTTTT. Variable domain in full (rest from reference TRBV11-2 and TRBJ2-2): EAGVAQSPRYKIIEKRQSVAFWCNPISGHATLYWYQQILGQGPKLLIQFQNNGVVDDSQLPKDRFSAERLKGVDSTLKIQPAKLEDSAVYLCASPPRQANTGELFFGEGSRLTVL.

The chain employs TRBV7-9 and TRBJ2-3; D tentatively reads TRBD1 or TRBD2 (6 bases each). Trimming removed 5 bases from V and 0 bases from J, with 12 bases in between. CDR1 is SEHNR, CDR2 FQNEAQ, per germline (reference sequence). CDR3 length: 15 residues. Here the CDR3 DNA reads TGTGCCAGCAGCCCGCGGAGGGGGAGCACAGATACGCAGTATTTT. Amino acid sequence: CASSPRRGSTDTQYF.

This sequence joins TRBV30 and TRBJ2-2; the D is unclear. This CDR3 contains 11 residues. Looked up from germline, CDR1 is GTSNPN and CDR2 is SVGIG (reference sequence). Trimming stripped 0 bases from V and 7 bases from J, with 3 bases between. The CDR3 here is CAWSVGGELFF. The CDR3 nucleotides are TGTGCCTGGAGTGTAGGCGGGGAGCTGTTTTTT.

The rearrangement links TRBV27 to TRBJ2-1; 8 bases fit TRBD2. The CDR3 is 19 residues long. Germline V CDR1 and CDR2: MNHEY, SMNVEV (reference sequence). Trimming removed 5 bases from V and 1 base from J; junction bases left unmatched: 16. The CDR3 nucleotides are TGTGCCAGCAGTCCCCCATACCACCGGGAGGGTGGGTCCTACAATGAGCAGTTCTTC. Its translation: CASSPPYHREGGSYNEQFF.

This clone was recorded only once. V and J are TRBV27 and TRBJ1-1; tentatively, D is TRBD1 (6 bases). Deletions cut 4 bases from V and 1 base from J, with 10 bases between. Germline V gene sequence: CDR1 MNHEY, CDR2 SMNVEV (reference sequence). The CDR3 contains 14 residues. The CDR3 coding sequence is TGTGCCAGCAGTTGGGGGGGGGCGAACACTGAAGCTTTCTTT. Its protein product is CASSWGGANTEAFF.

This clone was observed once. This chain connects TRBV5-1 to TRBJ2-3, with a tentative D call TRBD2 (7 bases). There are 14 residues in the CDR3. CDR1 is SGHRS and CDR2 is YFSETQ in the germline V gene. With 3 bases removed from V and 1 base from J, the gap between germline ends came to 9 bases. In DNA form, the CDR3 reads TGCGCCAGCAGCTCGGGGGGCGGCACAGATACGCAGTATTTT. Its translation: CASSSGGGTDTQYF.

The chain employs TRBV7-9 and TRBJ2-2; D ambiguous. The germline V gene has CDR1 SEHNR and CDR2 FQNEAQ (reference sequence). Trimming stripped 1 base from V and 3 bases from J, with 15 bases between. The CDR3 has 17 amino acids. CDR3 loop: CASSLGPSMIDTGELFF. The DNA for the CDR3 is TGTGCCAGCAGCTTAGGTCCCTCGATGATTGACACCGGGGAGCTGTTTTTT.

V and J are TRBV9 and TRBJ1-2; D is uncertain. The V gene's germline CDR1 is SGDLS and CDR2 YYNGEE. V was trimmed by 0 bases and J by 4 bases, leaving 13 bases between them. The CDR3 runs to 15 residues. This CDR3 reads CASSVEVAPGYGYTF. The CDR3 coding sequence is TGTGCCAGCAGCGTAGAGGTGGCCCCGGGCTATGGCTACACCTTC.

V and J are TRBV19 and TRBJ1-6; 8 bases map to TRBD1. The ends lost 3 bases at V and 10 bases at J; junction bases unmatched: 11. Germline V gives CDR1 LNHDA, CDR2 SQIVND (reference sequence). CDR3 length equals 16 residues. The CDR3 DNA sequence: TGTGCCAGTAGTATCTGGGCGGCAGGGGGCGAGTCACCCCTCCACTTT. Amino acids: CASSIWAAGGESPLHF. Based on the CDR3 plus reference TRBV19 and TRBJ1-6, the full variable domain is DGGITQSPKYLFRKEGQNVTLSCEQNLNHDAMYWYRQDPGQGLRLIYYSQIVNDFQKGDIAEGYSVSREKKESFPLTVTSAQKNPTAFYLCASSIWAAGGESPLHFGNGTRLTVT.

A single count supports this clone. The chain uses TRBV10-2 and TRBJ1-1, with D possibly matching TRBD1 (6 bases). Trimming left V 3 bases short and J 4 bases short, with 9 bases between. The CDR3 is made up of 13 amino acids. Germline lookup yields CDR1 WSHSY and CDR2 SAAADI. The CDR3 protein is CASSESTGTEAFF. CDR3 nucleotide sequence: TGCGCCAGCAGTGAATCGACAGGCACTGAAGCTTTCTTT.

The rearrangement joins TRBV9 to TRBJ2-7; D uncertain. V was clipped by 4 bases and J by 0 bases, with 8 bases between them. Per the germline V gene, CDR1 is SGDLS and CDR2 is YYNGEE. The CDR3 length is 13 residues. Here the CDR3 reads CASSLGNSYEQYF. For the CDR3, the DNA is TGTGCCAGCAGCTTGGGCAACTCCTACGAGCAGTACTTC. The whole variable domain, filled in from reference TRBV9 and TRBJ2-7, reads DSGVTQTPKHLITATGQRVTLRCSPRSGDLSVYWYQQSLDQGLQFLIQYYNGEERAKGNILERFSAQQFPDLHSELNLSSLELGDSALYFCASSLGNSYEQYFGPGTRLTVT.

CDR3 in DNA: TGTGCCAGCAAACTAGGACTGGGAACCACCGGGGAGCTGTTTTTT. Protein product: CASKLGLGTTGELFF. This chain connects TRBV27 to TRBJ2-2; TRBD2 is a possible D gene (5 bases). This CDR3 spans 15 amino acids. Germline assignment: CDR1 MNHEY and CDR2 SMNVEV (reference sequence). Between the trimmed V and J ends, which lost 7 bases and 4 bases, there was a span of 16 bases.

V usage is TRBV6-5 and J usage is TRBJ2-2; maybe TRBD1 (6 bases). V was pared by 5 bases and J by 3 bases, with 10 bases between. Germline CDR1 is MNHEY and CDR2 is SVGAGI. CDR3 length: 14 residues. CDR3 sequence (DNA): TGTGCCAGCAGTATCGGACAGTACACCGGGGAGCTGTTTTTT. It specifies CASSIGQYTGELFF.

This clone was seen a handful of times. The chain couples TRBV6-5 to TRBJ1-3; D might be TRBD1 (5 bases). V lost 5 bases, J lost 1 base, and 12 bases lay in between. There are 15 residues in the CDR3. Germline V lookup: CDR1 MNHEY, CDR2 SVGAGI. CDR3 DNA sequence: TGTGCCAGCAGTACGGGACGGACTTCTGGAAACACCATATATTTT. It is translated as CASSTGRTSGNTIYF.